These T cell receptor beta chains were read from a single sample in a study of shared clonotypes between healthy human individuals. Generated by immunoSEQ multiplex PCR, the TCRdb table keeps only in-frame clones and is missing some. The top ten clones hold around 0.47% of a sample with more than 850,000 clones, around 82% of them seen once. The sample comprised memory CD4+ T cells from PBMCs. The receptors come from a man between 18 and 29 years old in good health. Some clones in this sample may be carry-over from other donors' samples. CDR3s leave out the opening cysteine and the closing phenylalanine or tryptophan. Each record gives: V gene, CDR3 protein.

TRBV7-2	ASSLGLVATSTDTQY
TRBV29-1	SVEDLENTEAF
TRBV4-1	ASSQDRVPGWNIQY
TRBV6-6	ASSPGGGRGNQPQH
TRBV5-1	ASSISGATAKQF
TRBV19	ASSIDRQPQH
TRBV29-1	SVRTGGQDTEAF
TRBV27	ASRPRDRGIPGDGEQY
TRBV27	ASSPSGLAKLGADTQY
TRBV19	ASSIPQLAGEYNEQF
TRBV19	ASSKQGTYGYT
TRBV14	ASSQRAGGAYNEQF
TRBV9	ASSVGSSGSSDEQY
TRBV7-2	ASSFASGVTGELF
TRBV4-3	ASSQPLGRDNYGYT
TRBV5-6	ASNPLDRGYTEAF
TRBV18	ASSPASGNTGELF
TRBV30	AWKQGAAHLLYTGELF
TRBV4-3	ASSQTDREYEQY
TRBV19	ASSIPGPTMDGYT
TRBV2	ASSEIATGGSGELF
TRBV6-5	ASSYSRTGYEQY
TRBV6-5	ASSYSGELVISEQY
TRBV4-3	ASSQGTGKSTQY
TRBV19	ASRRTGTYEQY
TRBV6-5	ASSYSPRGVGYT
TRBV11-3	ASSLGLSSDTQY
TRBV19	ASSILRGRGNQPQH
TRBV29-1	SVASPSGRIRNEQF
TRBV7-3	ASSLSSTRVGQY
TRBV2	ASSAGQGTGYT
TRBV6-1	ASLGGHSYNEQF
TRBV30	VWNVKPRDTGELF
TRBV30	AWSVVRDYEQY
TRBV2	ASRERDTGELF
TRBV11-3	ASSLGRTSGAYNEQF
TRBV6-1	ASSPGSMGTQY
TRBV29-1	SMARPRTENTEAF
TRBV30	AWSKGQGDLQPQH
TRBV19	ASSPARRQNAYDTQY
TRBV15	ATSRDRESGGEKLF
TRBV18	ASSMLSSYNEQF
TRBV5-1	ASSLGASYGYT
TRBV6-1	ASSEAGVVAEAF
TRBV29-1	SVEGTASYEQY
TRBV5-6	ASSEYRGYGYT
TRBV10-3	AISVARDFDEQF
TRBV28	ASSSLHGRVNQPQH
TRBV18	ASSPGATDTQY
TRBV4-2	ASSQEGLALYEQY
TRBV28	ASRESRNEQY
TRBV28	ASSLLVGTGGAWTEAF